Listed here is a single T cell receptor beta chain. Its specificity is unknown. The data originate from a study of cytomegalovirus exposure and HLA in healthy donors. Participants comprised healthy donors of bone marrow. PCR used 60 Vbeta primers and 13 Jbeta primers. Profiled with immunoSEQ multiplex PCR; TCRdb holds only in-frame clones, not every one. The table shows 200,000 or so clones, with 75% to 90% occurring only once. This CDR3 comprises 14 residues. Germline CDR1 is KGHSH and CDR2 is LQKENI. Losses at the gene ends were 7 bases for V and 3 bases for J; bases not matched to a gene: 7. Overall study findings and caveats: Evidence from a later analysis indicated that most CMV-associated TCR beta chains looked HLA-restricted. The listing of 150 to 200 TCR beta chains classed them as cytomegalovirus-associated. In vitro experiments confirmed that three CMV-associated chains were specific for CMV antigens.

J is TRBJ2-3 and V is TRBV18; 7 positions agree with TRBD1. This clonotype was sampled from a woman aged 40 to 49 in good health and CMV-seronegative. The sample comprised PBMCs. CDR3: CASLQQGTTDTQYF. CDR3 DNA: TGTGCCAGCTTACAACAGGGGACGACAGATACGCAGTATTTT.